This paragraph reports one T cell receptor beta chain. Its matching antigen is unknown. The germline CDR1 and CDR2 sequences are SGHTA and FQGTGA. This CDR3 is built from 14 residues. This entry comes from a study of CD8 T cells in cerebrospinal fluid in Alzheimer's disease. Study context: Two single-cell methods, plate-based nested PCR and droplet-based sequencing, assessed CSF clonal expansion.

TCRdb derives one entry per CDR3 protein from the 10x single-cell sequencing reads, leaving out DNA. The repertoire shows about 710 distinct CDR3 sequences; the top ten hold 25% to 35%. Broader study findings: Patients with mild cognitive impairment or Alzheimer's disease had a larger top CSF clone percentage than controls. Healthy subjects less often had a clone of at least 3% than Alzheimer's patients.

What was sequenced was cerebrospinal fluid. This clonotype was obtained from a human donor with Alzheimer's disease. This chain links TRBV7-3 with TRBJ2-7; checking the TCRdb D call of TRBD1 is not possible without DNA. CDR3 amino acids: CASSLNGGAEEQYF.